Described below is a single T cell receptor beta chain sequence and its context. Profiling relied on immunoSEQ multiplex PCR, and the TCRdb table lists in-frame clones only, not all of them. The sample carries around 98,000 clones, 65% to 90% recorded once. This sample was taken from a study of blood T cell repertoires in COVID-19. Material for sequencing was peripheral blood. The sequence derives from a man aged 65-85 years with active or convalescent COVID-19.

The DNA of the CDR3 is TGCGCCAGCAGCTTGATATCCCAGACAGGGGACACTGAAGCTTTCTTT. It specifies CASSLISQTGDTEAFF. V is TRBV5-1 and J is TRBJ1-1; 8 bases match TRBD1. This CDR3 spans 16 amino acids. V lost 1 base and J lost 3; bases outside the gene matches: 8. Germline V gene sequence: CDR1 SGHRS, CDR2 YFSETQ.